The 10 T cell receptor beta chains presented below share a single source sample, sequenced in a study of cytomegalovirus exposure and HLA in healthy donors (dated by TCRdb to 2016 to 2017). The protocol used for the library was the immunoSEQ multiplex PCR assay. The multiplex PCR relied on a mix of 60 forward primers for TCR Vbeta segments and 13 reverse primers for TCR Jbeta segments. In TCRdb, the immuneACCESS table is reduced to in-frame sequences with V and J assigned. These tables do not hold every clone; where another copy was compared, an unresolved V gene accounts for under half, and the others remain unexplained. The sample table holds about 120,000 clones, of which under 70% were seen once. Approximately 1.5% of the sample lies in the top ten. The material sequenced was PBMCs. The receptors were sampled from a man between 18 and 29 years old in good health and CMV-seronegative.

J is TRBJ1-2 and V is TRBV28; the D is unclear. The germline gives CDR1 MDHEN, CDR2 SYDVKM. CDR3 size: 13 residues. Trimming removed 1 base from V and 7 bases from J, with 10 bases in between. CDR3 residues: CASSLSQIAGYTF. DNA for the CDR3: TGTGCCAGCAGTTTATCCCAGATTGCTGGCTACACCTTC.

This clone turned up a few times. The J gene is TRBJ1-5, the V gene TRBV28; 8 bases line up with TRBD1. V lost 2 bases, J lost 3 bases, and 6 bases stayed unmatched. Germline CDR1 reads MDHEN; CDR2 reads SYDVKM. This CDR3 is built from 16 residues. CDR3 bases: TGTGCCAGCAGTTTACAGGGACAGGTCGTCAATCAGCCCCAGCATTTT. It is translated as CASSLQGQVVNQPQHF.

This clone was observed a few times. The chain employs TRBV7-2 and TRBJ2-7; 10 nucleotides agree with TRBD2. V shed 3 bases and J 9 bases; nucleotides not matched to a gene: 5. Germline lookup yields CDR1 SGHTA and CDR2 FQGNSA. CDR3 length: 13 residues. CDR3 sequence: CASSFLGTSAQYF. The CDR3 DNA reads TGTGCCAGCAGCTTTCTTGGGACTAGCGCGCAGTACTTC.

The V call is TRBV28, the J call TRBJ2-1; maybe TRBD1 (5 bases). Germline CDR1 reads MDHEN; CDR2 reads SYDVKM. The V end was cut by 2 bases, the J end by 4 bases, with 9 bases between. The CDR3 runs to 14 residues. The CDR3 DNA sequence: TGTGCCAGCAGTTTAGGACACGCGTACAATGAGCAGTTCTTC. This sequence encodes CASSLGHAYNEQFF.

This clone was seen once. The J gene is TRBJ2-7, the V gene TRBV6-5, with 8 bases identical to TRBD1. The CDR3 loop spans 15 amino acids. Trimming at V came to 5 bases and at J to 3 bases, leaving 9 bases not matched to a gene. CDR1 MNHEY and CDR2 SVGAGI come from the germline V gene. Here the CDR3 reads CASSNSGTGIYEQYF. CDR3 coding DNA: TGTGCCAGCAGTAATTCCGGGACAGGAATCTACGAGCAGTACTTC.

A few counts support this clone. The junction does not match germline at one end; this may be a read error. V and J are TRBV27 and TRBJ1-2; unclear D gene. The CDR3 consists of 17 residues. Germline CDR1 is MNHEY and CDR2 is SMNVEV (reference sequence). The CDR3 DNA sequence: TGTGCCAGCCGTTTAAAAGGTCCCGGGAGATACAACTATGGCTACACCTTC. Encoded protein: CASRLKGPGRYNYGYTF.

The CDR3 nucleotides read TGTGCCAGCAAAATGAGAGAATATAGCAATCAGCCCCAGCATTTT. Translating gives CASKMREYSNQPQHF. The J gene is TRBJ1-5, the V gene TRBV6-5; D is undetermined. Trimming removed 7 bases from V and 0 bases from J, with 13 bases in between. CDR1 is MNHEY, CDR2 SVGAGI, per germline. The CDR3 totals 15 residues.

J is TRBJ2-3 and V is TRBV11-2; 7 nucleotides align to TRBD2. CDR3 size: 15 residues. Trimming removed 1 base from V and 0 bases from J; junction bases left unmatched: 1. Germline V gene data show CDR1 as SGHAT and CDR2 as FQNNGV. The CDR3 protein is CASSLAGGSTDTQYF. The CDR3 DNA reads as TGTGCCAGCAGCTTAGCGGGGGGAAGCACAGATACGCAGTATTTT.

CDR3 residues: CASSQQGASYDEQYF. CDR3 in DNA: TGTGCCAGCAGCCAGCAGGGGGCAAGTTACGACGAGCAGTACTTC. This rearrangement joins TRBV5-8 to TRBJ2-7; 8 bases are shared with TRBD1. V shed 4 bases, J shed 5 bases, and the junction held 11 bases outside the gene matches. Germline CDR1 is SGHTS and CDR2 is YDEGEE. This CDR3 region has 15 residues.

The chain employs TRBV7-9 and TRBJ1-3; 9 bases are a match to TRBD1. Losses at the gene ends were 5 bases for V and 0 bases for J; bases not matched to a gene: 14. This CDR3 region has 19 residues. Germline CDR1 reads SEHNR; CDR2 reads FQNEAQ (reference sequence). CDR3 nucleotide sequence: TGTGCCAGCAGCGACAAATACGGACAGGGGCTGAGCTCTGGAAACACCATATATTTT. It codes for CASSDKYGQGLSSGNTIYF. Full variable domain (missing parts from reference TRBV7-9 and TRBJ1-3): DTGVSQNPRHKITKRGQNVTFRCDPISEHNRLYWYRQTLGQGPEFLTYFQNEAQLEKSRLLSDRFSAERPKGSFSTLEIQRTEQGDSAMYLCASSDKYGQGLSSGNTIYFGEGSWLTVV.